One sample yielded the 18 T cell receptor beta chains listed below, sequenced in a study of blood T cell repertoires in COVID-19. The table came from immunoSEQ multiplex PCR; TCRdb's copy has only in-frame clones and leaves some out. The table lists approximately 250,000 clones, roughly 80% of them singletons. The material sequenced was peripheral blood. The receptor set was obtained from an older woman with active or convalescent COVID-19.

The chain combines TRBV9 with TRBJ2-5; TRBD2 aligns across 14 bases. Germline assignment: CDR1 SGDLS and CDR2 YYNGEE. The junction had 5 bases not matched to a gene; V was cut back by 3 bases and J by 7 bases. The CDR3 runs 15 residues. CDR3 protein: CASSDGTSGGGTQYF. DNA for the CDR3: TGTGCCAGCAGCGACGGGACTAGCGGGGGTGGGACCCAGTACTTC.

This chain joins TRBV5-1 and TRBJ1-4, with 8 bases matching TRBD1. The CDR3 is 19 amino acids. The germline V gene encodes CDR1 SGHRS and CDR2 YFSETQ. Unmatched junction bases numbered 11, after V lost 0 bases and J lost 1 base. The CDR3 region has the DNA TGCGCCAGCAGCTTGGATGGGCCAGGGGGCAAAGGAACTAATGAAAAACTGTTTTTT. Amino acids: CASSLDGPGGKGTNEKLFF.

The CDR3 region has the DNA TGTGCCAGCAGCCTCCGGACAGGTGCTCCCCCAGATACGCAGTATTTT. This translates into CASSLRTGAPPDTQYF. The chain employs TRBV5-4 and TRBJ2-3; 7 nucleotides align to TRBD1. The CDR3 consists of 16 residues. V was clipped by 4 bases and J by 4 bases; unmatched bases: 12. The V gene's germline CDR1 is SGHNT and CDR2 YYREEE (reference sequence).

The chain recombines TRBV6-4 with TRBJ1-5; 9 bases are a match to TRBD1. The J segment lost 1 base and the V segment lost 4 bases, leaving 11 bases of the junction unmatched. Germline lookup yields CDR1 MRHNA and CDR2 SNTAGT. This CDR3 comprises 18 residues. CDR3 sequence reads: CASSVWPGQGESNQPQHF. CDR3 nucleotides: TGTGCCAGCAGTGTTTGGCCGGGACAGGGCGAAAGCAATCAGCCCCAGCATTTT.

This clone was seen a handful of times. V and J are TRBV28 and TRBJ1-2; D is uncertain. The CDR3 totals 13 residues. V shed 7 bases and J shed 0 bases, with 9 bases lying between them. The germline V gene encodes CDR1 MDHEN and CDR2 SYDVKM. The CDR3 DNA follows: TGTGCCAGCAACACCATACCTAACTATGGCTACACCTTC. Amino acids: CASNTIPNYGYTF.

The chain is built from TRBV19 and TRBJ1-5; 7 nucleotides align to TRBD1. Germline-derived CDR1 and CDR2 are LNHDA and SQIVND (reference sequence). Unmatched junction bases numbered 20, after V lost 4 bases and J lost 2 bases. The CDR3 consists of 20 residues. The CDR3 bases are TGTGCCAGTAGTAAACGCCCTACGAGTAGGGGGCGCGTGGGCAATCAGCCCCAGCATTTT. Its translation: CASSKRPTSRGRVGNQPQHF.

The CDR3 DNA follows: TGCGCCAGCAGCTTAGAACTAGCGGGAGTGGGTGAGCAGTTCTTC. This gives the protein CASSLELAGVGEQFF. V is TRBV5-1 and J is TRBJ2-1; 11 bases map to TRBD2. CDR1 and CDR2 (germline): SGHRS, YFSETQ. The ends lost 2 bases at V and 9 bases at J; junction bases unmatched: 7. The CDR3 runs 15 residues. The whole variable domain, remainder taken from reference TRBV5-1 and TRBJ2-1, is KAGVTQTPRYLIKTRGQQVTLSCSPISGHRSVSWYQQTPGQGLQFLFEYFSETQRNKGNFPGRFSGRQFSNSRSEMNVSTLELGDSALYLCASSLELAGVGEQFFGPGTRLTVL.

This clone appeared a single time. The chain combines TRBV7-2 with TRBJ1-5; D is uncertain. V was pared by 0 bases and J by 7 bases, with 10 bases between. This CDR3 has 14 amino acids. The germline V gene encodes CDR1 SGHTA and CDR2 FQGNSA. The CDR3 coding sequence is TGTGCCAGCAGCTTAGCGCTCGGTAGACAGCCCCAGCATTTT. Its protein product is CASSLALGRQPQHF.

V usage is TRBV27 and J usage is TRBJ1-5; tentatively, D is TRBD1 (5 bases). Germline CDR1 MNHEY, CDR2 SMNVEV (reference sequence). CDR3 length equals 15 residues. Trimming cost V 3 bases and J 0 bases, with 9 bases left between them. The CDR3 spells CASSFRGYSNQPQHF. The CDR3 DNA follows: TGTGCCAGCAGTTTTAGGGGATATAGCAATCAGCCCCAGCATTTT.

The V and J genes are TRBV7-2 and TRBJ2-1; 10 nucleotides align to TRBD2. This CDR3 is 17 amino acids long. The J segment lost 4 bases and the V segment lost 5 bases, leaving 11 bases of the junction unmatched. Germline V CDR1 and CDR2: SGHTA, FQGNSA. The CDR3 DNA reads as TGTGCCAGCAGCGCCCGTCTGGAGCGGGGGGGATACAATGAGCAGTTCTTC. Residues: CASSARLERGGYNEQFF. The full variable domain, completed using reference TRBV7-2 and TRBJ2-1, is GAGVSQSPSNKVTEKGKDVELRCDPISGHTALYWYRQSLGQGLEFLIYFQGNSAPDKSGLPSDRFSAERTGGSVSTLTIQRTQQEDSAVYLCASSARLERGGYNEQFFGPGTRLTVL.

The rearrangement links TRBV24-1 to TRBJ1-1; D remains ambiguous. Trimming left V 6 bases short and J 4 bases short, with 5 bases between. This CDR3 has 11 residues. Germline V gene lookup returns CDR1 KGHDR and CDR2 SFDVKD. The CDR3 bases are TGTGCCACCAGTTCTTCCACTGAAGCTTTCTTT. This encodes CATSSSTEAFF.

This chain connects TRBV6-1 to TRBJ1-2; D uncertain. CDR1 and CDR2 (germline): MNHNS, SASEGT. CDR3 length: 16 amino acids. Trimming removed 1 base at V and 3 bases at J, with 15 bases between. CDR3: CASSEGFPGSDYGYTF. Here the CDR3 DNA reads TGTGCCAGCAGTGAAGGGTTCCCGGGGAGCGACTATGGCTACACCTTC.

The chain employs TRBV4-1 and TRBJ1-1; D gene unclear. Between the trimmed V and J ends, which lost 1 base and 11 bases, there was a span of 8 bases. Germline-derived CDR1 and CDR2 are MGHRA and YSYEKL. The CDR3 runs to 11 residues. Written as DNA, the CDR3 is TGCGCCAGCAGCCAAGGGACGGGGGCTTTCTTT. Translating it yields CASSQGTGAFF.

The chain is built from TRBV4-1 and TRBJ1-6; perhaps TRBD1 as D (5 bases). Germline-derived CDR1 and CDR2 are MGHRA and YSYEKL. There are 15 residues in the CDR3. Between the trimmed V and J ends, which lost 4 bases and 9 bases, there was a span of 16 bases. The CDR3 here is CASSPLVRGGSPLHF. In nucleotides, the CDR3 is TGCGCCAGCAGCCCCCTGGTGAGGGGAGGTTCACCCCTCCACTTT.

This clone was seen a single time. The chain recombines TRBV9 with TRBJ2-3, with TRBD2 matching over 8 bases. Losses at the gene ends were 0 bases for V and 5 bases for J; bases not matched to a gene: 8. Per the germline V gene, CDR1 is SGDLS and CDR2 is YYNGEE. The CDR3 length is 16 residues. The CDR3 bases are TGTGCCAGCAGCGTAGACGGGAGGGCCGTTCTAGATACGCAGTATTTT. This gives the protein CASSVDGRAVLDTQYF.

The V gene is TRBV5-4, the J gene TRBJ2-7, with 8 bases fitting TRBD2. Trimming at V came to 2 bases and at J to 1 base, leaving 2 bases not matched to a gene. The germline V gene encodes CDR1 SGHNT and CDR2 YYREEE (reference sequence). This CDR3 has 14 amino acids. CDR3 region: CASSLPGGSYEQYF. CDR3 sequence (DNA): TGTGCCAGCAGCTTACCGGGAGGGTCCTACGAGCAGTACTTC.

The chain carries TRBV29-1 and TRBJ2-1, with TRBD2 matching over 9 bases. Germline V gene lookup returns CDR1 SQVTM and CDR2 ANQGSEA. CDR3 size: 11 residues. Trimming at V came to 8 bases and at J to 14 bases, leaving 10 bases not matched to a gene. In nucleotides, the CDR3 is TGCAGCTTCTATTTAGCGGGAGATAAGTTCTTC. Translating it yields CSFYLAGDKFF.

This clone showed up just once. The chain uses TRBV2 and TRBJ2-7; TRBD2 might be the D (6 bases). This CDR3 has 13 residues. V dropped 1 base and J dropped 7 bases, with 11 bases sitting between them. Germline loops: CDR1 SNHLY, CDR2 FYNNEI. The DNA of the CDR3 is TGTGCCAGCAGTGAAGGTTCGGGGGAGGAGCAGTACGTC. Translated, it gives CASSEGSGEEQYV.